This TCR beta chain was retrieved from a study of control samples from healthy donors and cancer patients. V gave up 2 bases and J gave up 2 bases; unmatched junction bases: 6. From germline, CDR1 is MNHEY and CDR2 SVGAGI. The CDR3 runs to 15 residues. Using immunoSEQ multiplex PCR, the repertoire was profiled, and TCRdb retains in-frame clones only, with some absent. The sample includes about 82,000 clones, around 87% of them seen just once. The chain carries TRBV6-5 and TRBJ2-7; 7 positions match TRBD2. Sequencing was done on a sample of blood. The clonotype was recovered from a man aged 50-59 years in good health. The CDR3 DNA is TGTGCCAGCAGTTACGGGCCGGGAGGTCCCTACGAGCAGTACTTC. It specifies CASSYGPGGPYEQYF.